The 23 T cell receptor beta chains listed next were all sequenced from one sample in a study of blood T cell repertoires in COVID-19. The table came from immunoSEQ multiplex PCR; TCRdb's copy has only in-frame clones and leaves some out. The sample shows about 71,000 clones, roughly 80% of them seen only once. The source material was peripheral blood. The receptors originated from a man between 65 and 85 years old with acute or convalescent COVID-19.

The rearrangement uses TRBV20-1 and TRBJ2-3; 7 bases are a match to TRBD2. J lost 1 base, V lost 3 bases, and 7 bases had no gene match. CDR3 length: 15 residues. CDR1 DFQATT and CDR2 SNEGSKA come from the germline V gene (reference sequence). CDR3 in DNA: TGCAGTGCTAGTATCCTAGCGGTCGGCACAGATACGCAGTATTTT. Amino acid sequence: CSASILAVGTDTQYF.

This clone was recorded once. The chain links TRBV15 to TRBJ1-2; the match to TRBD1 covers 7 bases. Germline V gene sequence: CDR1 LNHNV, CDR2 YYDKDF (reference sequence). CDR3 length: 14 residues. Trimming at V came to 5 bases and at J to 8 bases, leaving 11 bases not matched to a gene. CDR3 sequence reads: CATSLMTGLVGYTF. CDR3 nucleotides: TGTGCCACCAGCTTGATGACAGGGTTAGTCGGCTACACCTTC.

The chain couples TRBV12-3 or TRBV12-4 to TRBJ2-5; D might be TRBD1 (5 bases). Trimming left V 8 bases short and J 2 bases short, with 12 bases between. This CDR3 has 13 amino acids. CDR3: CASGSGKQETQYF. CDR3 nucleotides: TGTGCCAGCGGTTCAGGGAAACAAGAGACCCAGTACTTC.

This clone has a handful of counts. The chain recombines TRBV11-2 with TRBJ2-1; the D gene is possibly TRBD2 (6 bases). V was cut by 1 base and J by 1 base, with 8 bases left in between. This CDR3 is 15 amino acids long. The germline V gene encodes CDR1 SGHAT and CDR2 FQNNGV. CDR3: CASSLAGGSYNEQFF. The DNA of the CDR3 is TGTGCCAGCAGCTTAGCTGGGGGGTCCTACAATGAGCAGTTCTTC.

This clone has a handful of counts. The chain couples TRBV27 to TRBJ2-5, with D perhaps matching TRBD2 (5 bases). The CDR3 sequence is 17 residues long. Germline V gives CDR1 MNHEY, CDR2 SMNVEV (reference sequence). V dropped 0 bases and J dropped 5 bases, with 19 bases sitting between them. Here the CDR3 DNA reads TGTGCCAGCAGTTTATCGAGGGTACCCCCTGCGAGGGAGACCCAGTACTTC. Its protein is CASSLSRVPPARETQYF.

V is TRBV9 and J is TRBJ2-7, with D maybe TRBD1 (5 bases). The CDR3 sequence is 15 residues long. Trimming removed 0 bases at V and 3 bases at J, with 13 bases between. Germline values: CDR1 SGDLS, CDR2 YYNGEE. The CDR3 reads CASSVGVGAFYEQYF. The DNA for the CDR3 is TGTGCCAGCAGCGTAGGGGTTGGGGCGTTCTACGAGCAGTACTTC.

The chain uses TRBV11-2 and TRBJ2-2, with D perhaps TRBD1 (5 bases). Germline-derived CDR1 and CDR2 are SGHAT and FQNNGV. CDR3 size: 14 residues. V lost 2 bases to trimming and J lost 1 base, with 5 bases between them. The CDR3 DNA is TGTGCCAGCAGCTTACAGGGGAACACCGGGGAGCTGTTTTTT. Amino acid sequence: CASSLQGNTGELFF.

The CDR3 loop is CASSTGGARAKNIQYF. As DNA, the CDR3 is TGTGCCAGTAGTACAGGGGGAGCCCGAGCCAAAAACATTCAGTACTTC. V usage is TRBV19 and J usage is TRBJ2-4; TRBD1 matches 7 bases. The V and J ends lost 4 bases and 0 bases, in that order; junction bases with no gene match: 6. The CDR3 runs 16 residues. Germline V lookup: CDR1 LNHDA, CDR2 SQIVND (reference sequence).

The chain links TRBV28 to TRBJ1-6, with D maybe TRBD1 (5 bases). The ends were cut back, 3 bases at V and 7 bases at J, with 16 bases in the middle. The germline V gene has CDR1 MDHEN and CDR2 SYDVKM. The CDR3 loop spans 16 amino acids. The CDR3 DNA reads as TGTGCCAGCAGTTTGTCAGTAGGTTCAGGGAATTCACCCCTCCACTTT. It yields the protein CASSLSVGSGNSPLHF.

The chain carries TRBV5-1 and TRBJ2-7, with 11 bases that match TRBD1. Germline lookup yields CDR1 SGHRS and CDR2 YFSETQ. CDR3 size: 15 residues. With V trimmed by 4 bases and J by 6 bases, 9 bases remained unmatched. The CDR3 sequence is CASSPRTGGKVEQYF. The CDR3 DNA sequence: TGCGCCAGCAGCCCCAGGACAGGGGGCAAGGTCGAGCAGTACTTC. Filled out from reference TRBV5-1 and TRBJ2-7, the complete variable domain reads KAGVTQTPRYLIKTRGQQVTLSCSPISGHRSVSWYQQTPGQGLQFLFEYFSETQRNKGNFPGRFSGRQFSNSRSEMNVSTLELGDSALYLCASSPRTGGKVEQYFGPGTRLTVT.

The chain recombines TRBV4-3 with TRBJ1-2, with D perhaps matching TRBD1 (6 bases). V lost 0 bases and J 8 bases, leaving 16 bases between the germline ends. The germline V gene has CDR1 LGHNA and CDR2 YSLEER. The CDR3 totals 15 residues. The CDR3 sequence is CASSQDRQGGIGYTF. CDR3 nucleotides: TGCGCCAGCAGCCAAGATCGTCAAGGGGGAATCGGCTACACCTTC.

In nucleotides, the CDR3 is TGTGCCAGCAGTTACTCCGGACAGTACAATGAGCAGTTCTTC. Its protein product is CASSYSGQYNEQFF. This chain links TRBV6-2 or TRBV6-3 with TRBJ2-1, with a tentative D call TRBD1 (6 bases). The CDR3 loop spans 14 amino acids. Trimming shortened V by 0 bases and J by 4 bases, and 7 bases separated the two germline ends. CDR1 is MNHEY, CDR2 SVGEGT, per germline.

The table lists this clone with a count of one. This chain links TRBV18 with TRBJ1-2, with 8 bases lining up with TRBD1. J lost 4 bases, V lost 1 base, and 5 bases had no gene match. Germline assignment: CDR1 KGHSH and CDR2 LQKENI. This CDR3 is 15 amino acids long. CDR3 sequence: CASSPQTGEFYGYTF. The CDR3 DNA reads as TGTGCCAGCTCACCACAGACAGGGGAGTTCTATGGCTACACCTTC.

The chain links TRBV2 to TRBJ1-4; TRBD1 might be the D (5 bases). The length of the CDR3 is 15 residues. Trimming shortened V by 1 base and J by 8 bases, and 14 bases separated the two germline ends. Germline V gives CDR1 SNHLY, CDR2 FYNNEI. CDR3 loop: CASSEVYRREEKLFF. The CDR3 DNA reads TGTGCCAGCAGTGAAGTGTACAGGCGGGAGGAAAAACTGTTTTTT.

This clone turned up a few times. The V and J genes are TRBV6-2 or TRBV6-3 and TRBJ1-5; D unresolved. V lost 6 bases, J lost 4 bases, and 10 bases lay in between. From germline, CDR1 is MNHEY and CDR2 SVGEGT. This CDR3 is 13 amino acids long. The CDR3 nucleotides read TGTGCCAGCAGCTGGGCCTTGAATCAGCCCCAGCATTTT. Protein product: CASSWALNQPQHF.

V usage is TRBV11-2 and J usage is TRBJ2-5; TRBD1 might be the D (5 bases). Trimming took off 6 bases at V and 4 bases at J, with 15 bases between the two ends. CDR3 length: 14 amino acids. From germline, CDR1 is SGHAT and CDR2 FQNNGV. This CDR3 is CASRQDTWGETQYF. CDR3 DNA: TGTGCCAGCAGGCAGGACACTTGGGGAGAGACCCAGTACTTC.

J is TRBJ2-3 and V is TRBV3-1 (or the pseudogene TRBV3-2), with no clear D. Germline-derived CDR1 and CDR2 are LGHDT and YNNKEL (reference sequence). Trimming shortened V by 1 base and J by 1 base, and 6 bases separated the two germline ends. The CDR3 consists of 14 residues. For the CDR3, the DNA is TGTGCCAGCAGCCAAGCGGTTCGCACAGATACGCAGTATTTT. Translation gives CASSQAVRTDTQYF.

The CDR3 is CASSYSMARGYGYTF. DNA for the CDR3: TGTGCCAGCAGTTACTCGATGGCCAGGGGGTATGGCTACACCTTC. The chain carries TRBV6-5 and TRBJ1-2; TRBD1 matches at 7 bases. V lost 0 bases and J lost 5; bases outside the gene matches: 6. Germline V gives CDR1 MNHEY, CDR2 SVGAGI. This CDR3 is 15 amino acids long.

The table lists this clone with a few counts. The chain uses TRBV5-4 and TRBJ1-2; TRBD1 might be the D (5 bases). Germline loops: CDR1 SGHNT, CDR2 YYREEE (reference sequence). CDR3 length: 16 amino acids. Deletions cut 3 bases from V and 7 bases from J, with 22 bases between. DNA for the CDR3: TGTGCCAGCAGCTCCCCGGAGGGGAGCAGGGCGGGTGGCTACACCTTC. Amino acid sequence: CASSSPEGSRAGGYTF.

The V and J genes are TRBV7-9 and TRBJ2-7, with a possible D match to TRBD1 (7 bases). Trimming left V 1 base short and J 7 bases short, with 17 bases between. The CDR3 covers 15 residues. The germline gives CDR1 SEHNR, CDR2 FQNEAQ (reference sequence). CDR3 nucleotides: TGTGCCAGCAGCTTAGGCGGGGCAGGGGGTATGGAGCAGTACTTC. It codes for CASSLGGAGGMEQYF. The entire variable domain, with the rest obtained from reference TRBV7-9 and TRBJ2-7, is as follows: DTGVSQNPRHKITKRGQNVTFRCDPISEHNRLYWYRQTLGQGPEFLTYFQNEAQLEKSRLLSDRFSAERPKGSFSTLEIQRTEQGDSAMYLCASSLGGAGGMEQYFGPGTRLTVT.

The chain links TRBV10-3 to TRBJ2-2, with 7 nucleotides matching TRBD2. Germline assignment: CDR1 ENHRY and CDR2 SYGVKD. The junction had 2 bases not matched to a gene; V was cut back by 2 bases and J by 2 bases. The CDR3 extends over 15 amino acids. The DNA for the CDR3 is TGTGCCATCAGTGAGGCTAGCGGTAACACCGGGGAGCTGTTTTTT. Its protein product is CAISEASGNTGELFF.

The chain employs TRBV11-1 and TRBJ2-1; 13 bases map to TRBD2. Germline CDR1 SGHAT, CDR2 FQDESV (reference sequence). Trimming removed 3 bases from V and 12 bases from J; junction bases left unmatched: 11. The CDR3 runs 16 residues. The CDR3 loop reads CASSFELAGGTPWQFF. CDR3 nucleotide sequence: TGTGCCAGCAGCTTTGAACTAGCGGGAGGGACCCCCTGGCAGTTCTTC. Looking up the rest from reference TRBV11-1 and TRBJ2-1 gives the full variable domain: EAEVAQSPRYKITEKSQAVAFWCDPISGHATLYWYRQILGQGPELLVQFQDESVVDDSQLPKDRFSAERLKGVDSTLKIQPAELGDSAMYLCASSFELAGGTPWQFFGPGTRLTVL.

V usage is TRBV12-3 or TRBV12-4 and J usage is TRBJ2-1, with unresolved D. The CDR3 consists of 12 residues. The V end was cut by 2 bases, the J end by 7 bases, with 6 bases between. This CDR3 reads CASSLNSNEQFF. DNA for the CDR3: TGTGCCAGCAGTTTAAACTCGAATGAGCAGTTCTTC.